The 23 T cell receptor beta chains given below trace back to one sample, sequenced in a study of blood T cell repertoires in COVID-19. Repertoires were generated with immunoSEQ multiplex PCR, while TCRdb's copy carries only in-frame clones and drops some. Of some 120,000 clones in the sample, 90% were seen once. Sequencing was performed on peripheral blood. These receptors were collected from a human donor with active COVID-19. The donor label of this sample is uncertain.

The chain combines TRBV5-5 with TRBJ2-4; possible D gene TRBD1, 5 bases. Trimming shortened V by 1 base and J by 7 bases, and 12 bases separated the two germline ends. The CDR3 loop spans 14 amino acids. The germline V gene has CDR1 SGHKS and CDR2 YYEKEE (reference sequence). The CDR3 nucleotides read TGTGCCAGCAGCTTGTTCGCAGGGTCGAACATTCAGTACTTC. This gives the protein CASSLFAGSNIQYF.

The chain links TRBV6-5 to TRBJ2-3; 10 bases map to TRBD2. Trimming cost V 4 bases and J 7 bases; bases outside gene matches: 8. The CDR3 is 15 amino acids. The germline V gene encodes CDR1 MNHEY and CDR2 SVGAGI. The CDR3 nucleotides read TGTGCCAGCAGTTTCCCTAGCGGGGGAAGATATACGCAGTATTTT. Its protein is CASSFPSGGRYTQYF.

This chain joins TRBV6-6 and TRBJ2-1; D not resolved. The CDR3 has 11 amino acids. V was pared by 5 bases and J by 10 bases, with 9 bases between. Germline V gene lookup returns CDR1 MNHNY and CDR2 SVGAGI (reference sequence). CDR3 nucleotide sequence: TGTGCCAGCAGTCAAAAGCTGGAGCAGTTCTTC. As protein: CASSQKLEQFF.

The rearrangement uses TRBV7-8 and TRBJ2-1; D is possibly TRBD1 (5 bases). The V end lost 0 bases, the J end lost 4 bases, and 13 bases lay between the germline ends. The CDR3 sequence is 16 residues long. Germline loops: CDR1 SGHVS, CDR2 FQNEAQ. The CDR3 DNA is TGTGCCAGCAGCTTAGCCCGAACCGGACATTACAATGAGCAGTTCTTC. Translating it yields CASSLARTGHYNEQFF.

This CDR3 is CATSRGEGTGGARGGGYTF. DNA of the CDR3: TGTGCCACCAGCAGGGGCGAAGGGACAGGGGGCGCCAGGGGCGGGGGCTACACCTTC. The chain carries TRBV15 and TRBJ1-2; TRBD1 matches 12 bases. There are 19 residues in the CDR3. From germline, CDR1 is LNHNV and CDR2 YYDKDF (reference sequence). V shed 3 bases, J shed 8 bases, and the junction held 19 bases outside the gene matches. The complete variable domain, with remaining parts taken from reference TRBV15 and TRBJ1-2, reads DAMVIQNPRYQVTQFGKPVTLSCSQTLNHNVMYWYQQKSSQAPKLLFHYYDKDFNNEADTPDNFQSRRPNTSFCFLDIRSPGLGDTAMYLCATSRGEGTGGARGGGYTFGSGTRLTVV.

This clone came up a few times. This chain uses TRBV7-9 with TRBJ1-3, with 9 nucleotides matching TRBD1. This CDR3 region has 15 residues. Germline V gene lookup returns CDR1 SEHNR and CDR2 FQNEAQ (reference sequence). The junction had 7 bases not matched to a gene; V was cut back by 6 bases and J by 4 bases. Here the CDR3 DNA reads TGTGCCAGCAGTCCGGACAGGGGTTCCGGAAACACCATATATTTT. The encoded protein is CASSPDRGSGNTIYF.

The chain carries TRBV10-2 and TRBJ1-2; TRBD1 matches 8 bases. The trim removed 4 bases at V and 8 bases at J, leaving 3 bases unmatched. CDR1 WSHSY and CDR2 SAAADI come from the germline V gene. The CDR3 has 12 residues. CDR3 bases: TGCGCCAGCAGTGGGACAGGGACGGGCTACACCTTC. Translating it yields CASSGTGTGYTF.

The CDR3: CASSLAGGAGGRQETQYF. The CDR3 DNA reads as TGCGCCAGCAGCTTGGCCGGGGGAGCCGGGGGGCGGCAAGAGACCCAGTACTTC. J is TRBJ2-5 and V is TRBV5-1; weak D call: TRBD2 (7 bases). Trimming took off 0 bases at V and 2 bases at J, with 20 bases between the two ends. CDR1 is SGHRS, CDR2 YFSETQ, per germline. The CDR3 has 18 residues.

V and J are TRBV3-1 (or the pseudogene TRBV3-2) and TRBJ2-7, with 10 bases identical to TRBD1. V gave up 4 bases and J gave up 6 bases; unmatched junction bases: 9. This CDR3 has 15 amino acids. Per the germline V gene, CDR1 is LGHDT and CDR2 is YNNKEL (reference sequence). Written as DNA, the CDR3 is TGTGCCAGCAGCCCGAGGACAGGGGGTGCGTCCGAGCAGTACTTC. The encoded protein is CASSPRTGGASEQYF.

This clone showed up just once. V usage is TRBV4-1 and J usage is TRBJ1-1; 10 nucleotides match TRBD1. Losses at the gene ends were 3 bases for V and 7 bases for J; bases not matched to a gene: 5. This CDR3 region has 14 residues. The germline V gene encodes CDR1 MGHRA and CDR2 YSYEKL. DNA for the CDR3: TGCGCCAGCAGCCAGGGACAGGGGATGATTGAAGCTTTCTTT. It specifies CASSQGQGMIEAFF.

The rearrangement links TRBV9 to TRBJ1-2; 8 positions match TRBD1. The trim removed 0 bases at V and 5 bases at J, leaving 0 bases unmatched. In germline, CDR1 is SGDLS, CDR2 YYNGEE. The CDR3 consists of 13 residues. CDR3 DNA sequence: TGTGCCAGCAGCGTAGGGGACAGGTATGGCTACACCTTC. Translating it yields CASSVGDRYGYTF.

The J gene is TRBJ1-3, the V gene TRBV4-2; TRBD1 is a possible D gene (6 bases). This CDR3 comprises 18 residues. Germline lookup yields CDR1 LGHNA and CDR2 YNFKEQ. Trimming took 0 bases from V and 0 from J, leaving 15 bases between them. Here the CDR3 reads CASSQDPAGASSGNTIYF. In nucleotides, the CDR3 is TGTGCCAGCAGCCAAGATCCAGCAGGGGCGAGCTCTGGAAACACCATATATTTT.

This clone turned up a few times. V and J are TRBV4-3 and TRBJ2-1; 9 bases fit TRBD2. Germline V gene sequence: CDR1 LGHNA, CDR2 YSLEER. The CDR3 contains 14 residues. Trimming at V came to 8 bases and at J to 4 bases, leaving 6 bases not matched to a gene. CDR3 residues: CASSKRGAYNEQFF. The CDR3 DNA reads TGCGCCAGCTCCAAGCGGGGGGCATACAATGAGCAGTTCTTC.

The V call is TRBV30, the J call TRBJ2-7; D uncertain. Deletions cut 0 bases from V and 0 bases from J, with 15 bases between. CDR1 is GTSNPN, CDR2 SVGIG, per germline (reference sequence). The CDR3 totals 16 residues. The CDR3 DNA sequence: TGTGCCTGGAGTGTCGGTTGGTCTTGGAGCTCCTACGAGCAGTACTTC. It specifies CAWSVGWSWSSYEQYF.

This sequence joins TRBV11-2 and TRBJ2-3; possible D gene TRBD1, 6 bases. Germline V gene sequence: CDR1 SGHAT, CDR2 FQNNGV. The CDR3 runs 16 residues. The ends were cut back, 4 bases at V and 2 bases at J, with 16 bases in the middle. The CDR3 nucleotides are TGTGCCAGCAGCTACGCGAGGGACACCCACACAGATACGCAGTATTTT. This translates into CASSYARDTHTDTQYF.

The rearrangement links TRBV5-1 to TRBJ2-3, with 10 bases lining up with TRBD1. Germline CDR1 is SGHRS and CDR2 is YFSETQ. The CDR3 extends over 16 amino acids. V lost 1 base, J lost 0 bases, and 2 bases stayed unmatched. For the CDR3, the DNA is TGCGCCAGCAGCTTGAGGGGACAGGGGAGCACAGATACGCAGTATTTT. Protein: CASSLRGQGSTDTQYF.

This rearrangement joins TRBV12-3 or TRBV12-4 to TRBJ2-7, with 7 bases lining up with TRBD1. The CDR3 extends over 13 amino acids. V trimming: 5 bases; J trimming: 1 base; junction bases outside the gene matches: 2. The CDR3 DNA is TGTGCCAGCAGTACGGACAGGTCCTACGAGCAGTACTTC. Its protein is CASSTDRSYEQYF.

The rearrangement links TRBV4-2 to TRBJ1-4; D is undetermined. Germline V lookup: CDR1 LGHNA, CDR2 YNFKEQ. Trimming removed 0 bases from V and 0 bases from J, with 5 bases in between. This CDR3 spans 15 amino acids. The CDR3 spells CASSQDFATNEKLFF. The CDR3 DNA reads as TGTGCCAGCAGCCAAGATTTCGCAACTAATGAAAAACTGTTTTTT.

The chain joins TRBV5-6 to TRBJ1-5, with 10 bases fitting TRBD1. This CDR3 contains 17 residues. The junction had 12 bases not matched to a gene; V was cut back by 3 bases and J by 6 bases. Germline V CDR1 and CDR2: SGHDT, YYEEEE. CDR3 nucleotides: TGTGCCAGCAGCTCCACCGTGACAGGGGGCTCGAGTCAGCCCCAGCATTTT. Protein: CASSSTVTGGSSQPQHF.

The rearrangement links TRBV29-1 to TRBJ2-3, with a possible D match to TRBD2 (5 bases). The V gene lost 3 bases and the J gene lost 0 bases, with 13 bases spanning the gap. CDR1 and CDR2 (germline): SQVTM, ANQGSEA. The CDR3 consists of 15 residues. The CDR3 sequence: CSVDILAASTDTQYF. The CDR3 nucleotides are TGCAGCGTTGATATCCTAGCAGCTAGCACAGATACGCAGTATTTT.

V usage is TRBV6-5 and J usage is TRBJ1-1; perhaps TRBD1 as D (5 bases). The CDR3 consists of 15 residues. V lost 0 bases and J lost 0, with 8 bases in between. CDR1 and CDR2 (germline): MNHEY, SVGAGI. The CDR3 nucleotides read TGTGCCAGCAGTTACTCAAACAGGATGAACACTGAAGCTTTCTTT. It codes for CASSYSNRMNTEAFF.

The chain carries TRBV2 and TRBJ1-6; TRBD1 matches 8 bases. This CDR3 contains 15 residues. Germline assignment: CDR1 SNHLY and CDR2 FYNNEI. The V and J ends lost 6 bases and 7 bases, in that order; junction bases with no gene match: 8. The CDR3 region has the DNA TGTGCCAGCAGCTACAGCCGGACAGGGAATTCACCCCTCCACTTT. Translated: CASSYSRTGNSPLHF.

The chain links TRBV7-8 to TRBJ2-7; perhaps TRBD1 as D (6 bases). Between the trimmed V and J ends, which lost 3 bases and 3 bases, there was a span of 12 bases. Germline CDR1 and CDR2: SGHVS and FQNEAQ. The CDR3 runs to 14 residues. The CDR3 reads CASSLSGTLYEQYF. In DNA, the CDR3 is TGTGCCAGCAGCTTGTCCGGGACACTCTACGAGCAGTACTTC.